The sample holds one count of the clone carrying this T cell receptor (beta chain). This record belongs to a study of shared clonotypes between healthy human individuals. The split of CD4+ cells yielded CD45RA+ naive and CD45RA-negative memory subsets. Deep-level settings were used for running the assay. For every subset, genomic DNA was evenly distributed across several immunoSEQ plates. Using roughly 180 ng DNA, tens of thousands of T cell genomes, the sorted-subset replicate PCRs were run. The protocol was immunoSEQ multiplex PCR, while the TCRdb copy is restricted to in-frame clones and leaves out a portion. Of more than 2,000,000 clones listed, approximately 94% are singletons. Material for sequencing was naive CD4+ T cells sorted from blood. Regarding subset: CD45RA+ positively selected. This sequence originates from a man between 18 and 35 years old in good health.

CDR3 bases: TGTGCCAGCAGCTTGGCCCTAGTGGGCGAGCAGTACTTC. This translates into CASSLALVGEQYF. The V and J genes are TRBV7-3 and TRBJ2-7, with D unresolved. This CDR3 contains 13 residues. Trimming took 3 bases from V and 6 from J, leaving 12 bases between them. CDR1 and CDR2 from the germline V gene are SGHTA and FQGTGA. The complete variable domain, with remaining parts taken from reference TRBV7-3 and TRBJ2-7, reads GAGVSQTPSNKVTEKGKYVELRCDPISGHTALYWYRQSLGQGPEFLIYFQGTGAADDSGLPNDRFFAVRPEGSVSTLKIQRTERGDSAVYLCASSLALVGEQYFGPGTRLTVT.